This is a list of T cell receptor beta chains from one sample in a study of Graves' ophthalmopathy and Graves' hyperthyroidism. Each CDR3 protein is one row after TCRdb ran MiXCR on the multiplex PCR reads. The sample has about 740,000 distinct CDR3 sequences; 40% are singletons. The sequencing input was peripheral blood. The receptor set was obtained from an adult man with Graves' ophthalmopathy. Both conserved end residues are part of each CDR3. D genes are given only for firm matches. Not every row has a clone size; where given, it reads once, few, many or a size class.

TGTGCCATCAGTCCCCGGGACAGCCAAGAGACCCAGTACTTC	CAISPRDSQETQYF	TRBD1	TRBV10-3	TRBJ2-5	many
TGTGCCAGTAGTCCTTCTGGCGCGGGCGCGGCCTACGAGCAGTACTTC	CASSPSGAGAAYEQYF	-	TRBV19	TRBJ2-7	-
TGTGCCAGCAGCTTAGAGGCAGGGGATGCCTTTGAAGCTTTCTTT	CASSLEAGDAFEAFF	-	TRBV7-6	TRBJ1-1	many
TGCAGTGCTAAGGGACGGGGACTAGCGGGACTAAGCTCCTACGAGCAGTACTTC	CSAKGRGLAGLSSYEQYF	TRBD2	TRBV20-1	TRBJ2-7	-
TGTGCCAGCAGTTCTATTCAGGGTGCCGCCGAGACCCAGTACTTC	CASSSIQGAAETQYF	-	TRBV7-9	TRBJ2-5	-
TGTGCCAGCAGTGTCAGGGACGAGCAGTACTTC	CASSVRDEQYF	-	TRBV28	TRBJ2-7	many
TGCAGTGCTAGAGATGAGCTAGCGGGAGGGTACGAGCAGTACTTC	CSARDELAGGYEQYF	TRBD2	TRBV20-1	TRBJ2-7	many
TGTGCCACCCAAGCGCGGGGGCGCGAAGATCAGCCCCAGCATTTT	CATQARGREDQPQHF	-	TRBV6-1	TRBJ1-5	-
TGCAGCGTTGAAAGGGTGGGGGCGGGCTATGGCTACACCTTC	CSVERVGAGYGYTF	-	TRBV29-1	TRBJ1-2	many
TGTGCCAGTACGGAACTACGGTATAGCAATCAGCCCCAGCATTTT	CASTELRYSNQPQHF	-	TRBV19	TRBJ1-5	many
TGTGCCATCAGCTCGGGACAGGGTGCGGGCGAGCAGTACTTC	CAISSGQGAGEQYF	TRBD1	TRBV10-3	TRBJ2-7	many
TGTGCCAGCAGTGAATTGGGAGGCGAGGGAGGAGAGACCCAGTACTTC	CASSELGGEGGETQYF	-	TRBV25-1	TRBJ2-5	-
TGTGCCAGCAGCTTTGCAGCGAATCGGCCCCAGCATTTT	CASSFAANRPQHF	-	TRBV7-6	TRBJ1-5	-
TGTGCCAGCAGCTTGAGCCAGGGTAAAGGTACTGAAGCTTTCTTT	CASSLSQGKGTEAFF	-	TRBV5-4	TRBJ1-1	few
TGTGCCAGAGAGGTCGGGGAGCTGTTTTTT	CAREVGELFF	-	TRBV25-1	TRBJ2-2	-
TGTGCCAGCAGCCAAGAGCCGTTTAGGACAACTCAAGAGACCCAGTACTTC	CASSQEPFRTTQETQYF	-	TRBV12-3/TRBV12-4	TRBJ2-5	few
TGTGCCAGCAGCTTACGTCCAATACTACAGGGAGCGAACACTGAAGCTTTCTTT	CASSLRPILQGANTEAFF	-	TRBV7-2	TRBJ1-1	many
TGCAGTGCCAGCAGCGTATTAGGTCAGCCCCAGCATTTT	CSASSVLGQPQHF	-	TRBV20-1	TRBJ1-5	-
TGTGCCAGCAGCCAAGAGATCCTGGGGGAGACCCAGTACTTC	CASSQEILGETQYF	-	TRBV12-3/TRBV12-4	TRBJ2-5	-
TGCGCCAGCAGCCAAGATCTTGTGCGACAAGAGACCCAGTACTTC	CASSQDLVRQETQYF	-	TRBV4-1	TRBJ2-5	few
TGTGCCAGCACCATGGCTGTTAACTATGGCTACACCTTC	CASTMAVNYGYTF	-	TRBV28	TRBJ1-2	-
TGTGCCAGCAGCCGGACTCGGGGATCGGCTTCACCCCTCCACTTT	CASSRTRGSASPLHF	-	TRBV7-9	TRBJ1-6	few
TGTGCCAGCAGTGAGGGGACAGACTACGAGCATTTT	CASSEGTDYEHF	TRBD1	TRBV2	TRBJ1-5	-
TGTGCCAGCAGCTTATACGCAGGGGACTATAGTACGAACACTGAAGCTTTCTTT	CASSLYAGDYSTNTEAFF	-	TRBV7-3	TRBJ1-1	-
TGTGCCAGCAGTGAATTTAGCGGAACACAGAAGACCCAGTACTTC	CASSEFSGTQKTQYF	-	TRBV25-1	TRBJ2-5	many
TGTGCCAGCAGCCCTTCGGGGACAGGGAAATACCAAGAGACCCAGTACTTC	CASSPSGTGKYQETQYF	TRBD1	TRBV25-1	TRBJ2-5	few
TGTGCCAGCAGTTACTTGGACAGGGGCACTGAAGCTTTCTTT	CASSYLDRGTEAFF	TRBD1	TRBV6-6	TRBJ1-1	many
TGCAGTGCTAGGGACGGCGCCCGGGGGTTTGAGCAGTACTTC	CSARDGARGFEQYF	-	TRBV20-1	TRBJ2-7	-
TGTGCCACCAGCAGAGGAGGGTCTCATACGCAGTATTTT	CATSRGGSHTQYF	-	TRBV15	TRBJ2-3	-
TGCAGCGTAGAGCCAGGGAACTCCTACGAGCAGTACTTC	CSVEPGNSYEQYF	-	TRBV29-1	TRBJ2-7	-
TGTGCCAGCACGGACAGGGTCCGTTCCTCTGACGAGCAGTACTTC	CASTDRVRSSDEQYF	TRBD1	TRBV6-6	TRBJ2-7	-
TGTGCCTGGAGAGACAGTCGTAATTCACCCCTCCACTTT	CAWRDSRNSPLHF	-	TRBV7-9	TRBJ1-6	-
TGCAGCGTTGAAGATGGGGCTCAGTTC	CSVEDGAQF	-	TRBV29-1	TRBJ2-7	many
TGTGCCAGCAGTTACCTACAGCCCTCTGGGGCCAACGTCCTGACTTTC	CASSYLQPSGANVLTF	-	TRBV10-3	TRBJ2-6	few
TGTGCCAGCAGCCGCTCAGCTGAGGATTCACCCCTCCACTTT	CASSRSAEDSPLHF	-	TRBV7-9	TRBJ1-6	many
TGCAATGCTAGACGTACTAGCGGAGAGACCCAGTACTTC	CNARRTSGETQYF	TRBD2	TRBV20-1	TRBJ2-5	-
TGTGCCAAATCAACTAGGGGGGTCAATCAGCCCCAGCATTTT	CAKSTRGVNQPQHF	-	TRBV25-1	TRBJ1-5	-
TGTGCCAGCACTGCAACTAATGAAAAACTGTTTTTT	CASTATNEKLFF	-	TRBV2	TRBJ1-4	-
TGTGCCAGCAGCGGGCCGGGACAGGAAGCTTTCTTT	CASSGPGQEAFF	TRBD1	TRBV7-9	TRBJ1-1	-
TGCAGTGCTAGAGGTCCGCGGGAGATGGGGTACGAGCAGTACTTC	CSARGPREMGYEQYF	TRBD2	TRBV20-1	TRBJ2-7	-
TGCAGCGTTCAGACAGGGGACAGGGGTAAAGGCTACACCTTC	CSVQTGDRGKGYTF	TRBD1	TRBV29-1	TRBJ1-2	-
TGTGCCATCAGTGAGTCGGATTACAGGACAGATACGCAGTATTTT	CAISESDYRTDTQYF	-	TRBV10-3	TRBJ2-3	many
TGCGCCAGCAGTGAGGTCCCCTTCGGCCTGGCGGCCAACGTCCTGACTTTC	CASSEVPFGLAANVLTF	-	TRBV10-2	TRBJ2-6	many
TGTGCCAGCAATCTCCGAAAGGGCGGGAGCCTCACAGATACGCAGTATTTT	CASNLRKGGSLTDTQYF	TRBD2	TRBV7-9	TRBJ2-3	-
TGTGCCAGCAGTAAGGGGGGAGGGGGAAGAGGGGATACGCAGTATTTT	CASSKGGGGRGDTQYF	-	TRBV2	TRBJ2-3	-
TGTGCCACCAGTGAGCAGGGTCACCAGCCCCAGCATTTT	CATSEQGHQPQHF	-	TRBV24-1	TRBJ1-5	many
TGTGCCAGCAGAGCGACCTCGTACAGCTATGGCTACACCTTC	CASRATSYSYGYTF	-	TRBV6-5	TRBJ1-2	-
TGTGCCAGCAGCTTATACCCCAAGGAACTCAACACCATATATTTT	CASSLYPKELNTIYF	-	TRBV7-2	TRBJ1-3	few
TGTGCCAGCAGCGTAGTAGGGGGTGGGGACACTGAAGCTTTCTTT	CASSVVGGGDTEAFF	-	TRBV9	TRBJ1-1	-
TGCAGTGCTAGAGTCGGAGGTCCTGGAAACACCATATATTTT	CSARVGGPGNTIYF	-	TRBV20-1	TRBJ1-3	-
TGTGCCAGCAGTCGGGACCTCGGTAGTTCACCCCTCCACTTT	CASSRDLGSSPLHF	-	TRBV7-9	TRBJ1-6	-
TGTGCCAGCAGTGAGATGACGGGAGGCACTGAAGCTTTCTTT	CASSEMTGGTEAFF	-	TRBV10-3	TRBJ1-1	-
TGTGCCAGCGGATCGACAGGGGGCGGGCAGCCCCAGCATTTT	CASGSTGGGQPQHF	TRBD1	TRBV12-3/TRBV12-4	TRBJ1-5	many
TGTGCCAGCAGCTCTCACAGCGGGGAGCTGTTTTTT	CASSSHSGELFF	-	TRBV7-9	TRBJ2-2	-
TGTGCCAGCAGTTTGGGCTCACTCCCCTACGAGCAGTACTTC	CASSLGSLPYEQYF	-	TRBV12-3/TRBV12-4	TRBJ2-7	-
TGCAGTGCCGATCTCAGGGAGACCCAGTACTTC	CSADLRETQYF	-	TRBV20-1	TRBJ2-5	-
TGCAGTGCTACCGGGACAGGGGATACCACAGACTATGGCTACACCTTC	CSATGTGDTTDYGYTF	TRBD1	TRBV20-1	TRBJ1-2	-
TGTGCCAGCGGGCGGGATGGACCTTCCTACGAGCAGTACTTC	CASGRDGPSYEQYF	-	TRBV2	TRBJ2-7	many
TGTGCCAGCAGAGGAAGCGGGAGGGAGACCCAGTACTTC	CASRGSGRETQYF	TRBD2	TRBV19	TRBJ2-5	-
TGTGCCAGCAGCTTACCGGTTCCCTCCTACGAGCAGTACTTC	CASSLPVPSYEQYF	-	TRBV7-2	TRBJ2-7	-